This TCR beta chain comes out of a study of human T cells and chemical hapten exposure. The overall study: Patients had diphenylcyclopropenone applied to the scalp weekly throughout the approximately 23-week study. Study-wide results and caveats: There was a positive correlation between PT1 expanded TCR counts and patch test score.

In its sample, this clonotype was seen many times. Antigen: not known. Noted time point: patch test 1, 2 weeks after DPC sensitization. Treatment of the sample: therapeutic diphenylcyclopropenone sensitization with weekly scalp DPC. In every case, blood was obtained before the patch test was applied. Unfractionated whole blood served as the source for total RNA extraction. CDR3 length: 13 residues. The V and J ends lost 4 bases and 4 bases respectively, with 13 bases between them. In germline, CDR1 is SQVTM, CDR2 ANQGSEA. Each CDR3 protein gets one entry after TCRdb re-called the RACE reads with MiXCR. Altogether just over 80,000 distinct CDR3 sequences are present, over 8.5% being singletons, with the ten largest covering about 4.2%.

This sequence originates from a woman aged 45-65 years with alopecia areata. Some clones in this sample may be carry-over from other donors' samples. The sequenced sample was whole blood, obtained in connection with sensitization to the hapten diphenylcyclopropenone (DPC). V and J are TRBV29-1 and TRBJ2-5, with D unclear. The CDR3 DNA sequence: TGCAGCGTTGGTGAGGTACCTGGAGAGACCCAGTACTTC. As protein: CSVGEVPGETQYF.